This passage covers 17 T cell receptor beta chains from one sample sequenced in a study of cytomegalovirus exposure and HLA in healthy donors. Use of 60 Vbeta and 13 Jbeta primers characterized the PCR. Here immunoSEQ multiplex PCR was the method, and the copy in TCRdb shows in-frame clones only, minus some. The table includes 75,000 to 90,000 clones, 78% detected once. Sequences were obtained from PBMCs. These receptor sequences come from a male donor in good health and CMV-seropositive.

The chain combines TRBV27 with TRBJ1-1; tentatively, D is TRBD1 (6 bases). V lost 8 bases and J lost 5, with 15 bases in between. The CDR3 is 13 residues long. Germline CDR1 is MNHEY and CDR2 is SMNVEV (reference sequence). The chain's CDR3 is CASRNRAATEAFF. CDR3 bases: TGTGCCAGCCGAAACAGGGCAGCGACTGAAGCTTTCTTT.

This clone was picked up a small number of times. The chain employs TRBV7-9 and TRBJ1-3; 9 nucleotides match TRBD1. The CDR3 runs to 16 residues. The V segment lost 8 bases and the J segment 0 bases; nucleotides outside the gene matches: 8. Germline V gene data show CDR1 as SEHNR and CDR2 as FQNEAQ (reference sequence). The CDR3 loop is CASSGQGKSSGNTIYF. The CDR3, as DNA: TGTGCCAGCTCAGGACAGGGGAAAAGCTCTGGAAACACCATATATTTT. Full variable domain (rest looked up from reference TRBV7-9 and TRBJ1-3): DTGVSQNPRHKITKRGQNVTFRCDPISEHNRLYWYRQTLGQGPEFLTYFQNEAQLEKSRLLSDRFSAERPKGSFSTLEIQRTEQGDSAMYLCASSGQGKSSGNTIYFGEGSWLTVV.

The V gene is TRBV10-3, the J gene TRBJ1-5; no definite D call. V dropped 6 bases and J dropped 3 bases, with 9 bases sitting between them. The CDR3 is 13 amino acids. Per the germline V gene, CDR1 is ENHRY and CDR2 is SYGVKD. The CDR3 DNA reads as TGTGCCATCAGCACAGTAGACAATCAGCCCCAGCATTTT. Translation gives CAISTVDNQPQHF.

The genes are TRBV7-6 and TRBJ2-1; D is unresolved. The germline V gene encodes CDR1 SGHVS and CDR2 FNYEAQ. Trimming left V 1 base short and J 6 bases short, with 13 bases between. The CDR3 runs 15 residues. CDR3 amino acids: CASSLGTVRANEQFF. The CDR3 DNA reads TGTGCCAGCAGCTTAGGAACGGTCCGCGCCAATGAGCAGTTCTTC.

This chain links TRBV28 with TRBJ1-6; 7 bases align to TRBD1. CDR3 length equals 13 residues. CDR1 is MDHEN and CDR2 is SYDVKM in the germline V gene. Losses at the gene ends were 7 bases for V and 7 bases for J; bases not matched to a gene: 4. The CDR3 reads CASKQGQNSPLHF. CDR3 DNA sequence: TGTGCCAGCAAACAGGGGCAGAATTCACCCCTCCACTTT.

This sequence joins TRBV7-3 and TRBJ2-5; possible D gene TRBD2, 6 bases. Germline CDR1 reads SGHTA; CDR2 reads FQGTGA. Trimming took off 5 bases at V and 2 bases at J, with 9 bases between the two ends. The CDR3 runs to 13 residues. The CDR3 reads CASSPGDQETQYF. CDR3 sequence (DNA): TGTGCCAGCAGCCCGGGGGATCAAGAGACCCAGTACTTC.

The CDR3 loop reads CASSWTGVQFF. The CDR3 DNA sequence: TGCGCCAGCAGCTGGACAGGGGTGCAGTTCTTC. The chain is built from TRBV5-1 and TRBJ2-1; 9 bases match TRBD1. Germline-derived CDR1 and CDR2 are SGHRS and YFSETQ. The V and J ends lost 3 bases and 12 bases, in that order; junction bases with no gene match: 1. CDR3 size: 11 residues.

This rearrangement joins TRBV27 to TRBJ2-1, with TRBD2 matching over 8 bases. This CDR3 spans 14 amino acids. Germline V gene lookup returns CDR1 MNHEY and CDR2 SMNVEV (reference sequence). J was trimmed by 4 bases and V by 3 bases; bases with no gene match: 2. In DNA form, the CDR3 reads TGTGCCAGCAGTTTCGGGACTAGATACAATGAGCAGTTCTTC. It is translated as CASSFGTRYNEQFF.

This chain joins TRBV7-9 and TRBJ1-2; no clear D. Germline assignment: CDR1 SEHNR and CDR2 FQNEAQ (reference sequence). The CDR3 runs 14 residues. The ends were cut back, 1 base at V and 2 bases at J, with 8 bases in the middle. CDR3 region: CASSLDGPNYGYTF. Here the CDR3 DNA reads TGTGCCAGCAGCTTAGATGGGCCAAACTATGGCTACACCTTC.

The J gene is TRBJ2-5, the V gene TRBV25-1; TRBD2 might be the D (7 bases). The germline CDR1 and CDR2 sequences are MGHDK and SYGVNS. V was shortened by 6 bases and J by 11 bases, with 16 bases between the two germline ends. The CDR3 loop spans 12 amino acids. The CDR3 sequence: CASRAGALKQYF. The CDR3 region has the DNA TGTGCCAGCAGGGCGGGGGCCCTAAAGCAGTACTTC.

This clone occurred a few times. This chain links TRBV30 with TRBJ1-4; D gene ambiguous. Trimming removed 2 bases from V and 8 bases from J, with 6 bases in between. The CDR3 extends over 11 amino acids. CDR1 and CDR2 from the germline V gene are GTSNPN and SVGIG (reference sequence). CDR3 DNA: TGTGCCTGGAGTCCGGGGGAAAAACTGTTTTTT. Translation gives CAWSPGEKLFF.

V and J are TRBV28 and TRBJ2-3; 7 bases are a match to TRBD1. Trimming removed 5 bases from V and 1 base from J; junction bases left unmatched: 6. The germline V gene has CDR1 MDHEN and CDR2 SYDVKM. This CDR3 spans 15 amino acids. CDR3 DNA sequence: TGTGCCAGCAGTCTGACAGGGTCGGGCACAGATACGCAGTATTTT. This sequence encodes CASSLTGSGTDTQYF.

The count of this clone is one. The rearrangement uses TRBV28 and TRBJ2-7, with D possibly matching TRBD1 (5 bases). CDR1 is MDHEN and CDR2 is SYDVKM in the germline V gene. CDR3 size: 11 residues. Trimming removed 7 bases from V and 3 bases from J, with 7 bases in between. CDR3 loop: CASTQGYEQYF. The CDR3 DNA reads TGTGCCAGCACCCAGGGCTACGAGCAGTACTTC.

V is TRBV9 and J is TRBJ2-7, with 11 nucleotides matching TRBD2. Per germline, CDR1 SGDLS and CDR2 YYNGEE. The junction had 2 bases not matched to a gene; V was cut back by 3 bases and J by 3 bases. The CDR3 consists of 14 residues. CDR3 sequence: CASSGGTSGYEQYF. The DNA of the CDR3 is TGTGCCAGCAGCGGCGGGACTAGCGGCTACGAGCAGTACTTC.

The rearrangement links TRBV28 to TRBJ2-7; TRBD1 is a possible D gene (5 bases). The CDR3 is 12 residues long. Trimming pared 3 bases from V and 6 bases from J, leaving 9 bases between. Germline values: CDR1 MDHEN, CDR2 SYDVKM. The CDR3 DNA reads TGTGCCAGCAGTTTCCCACAGGCCGAGCAGTACTTC. Translation: CASSFPQAEQYF.

CDR3 in amino acids: CASSGATPGAFF. Written as DNA, the CDR3 is TGTGCCAGTAGTGGGGCCACTCCGGGAGCTTTCTTT. The rearrangement uses TRBV19 and TRBJ1-1; D might be TRBD1 (5 bases). V dropped 5 bases and J dropped 10 bases, with 14 bases sitting between them. CDR3 length: 12 amino acids. Germline V gene lookup returns CDR1 LNHDA and CDR2 SQIVND (reference sequence). Based on the CDR3 plus reference TRBV19 and TRBJ1-1, the full variable domain is DGGITQSPKYLFRKEGQNVTLSCEQNLNHDAMYWYRQDPGQGLRLIYYSQIVNDFQKGDIAEGYSVSREKKESFPLTVTSAQKNPTAFYLCASSGATPGAFFGQGTRLTVV.

This clone came up a few times. The rearrangement joins TRBV5-4 to TRBJ1-1, with 7 bases fitting TRBD1. CDR1 SGHNT and CDR2 YYREEE come from the germline V gene (reference sequence). The V and J ends lost 4 bases and 4 bases, in that order; junction bases with no gene match: 1. This CDR3 has 12 amino acids. CDR3 sequence (DNA): TGTGCCAGCAGCCACAGGGGCACTGAAGCTTTCTTT. Translating it yields CASSHRGTEAFF.